Included here is one TCR beta chain sequence, with context. Original processing notes: It was from reference gene primer amplification that nucleated cell counts were estimated. TCRdb keeps only in-frame clones here, not all; method: immunoSEQ multiplex PCR. V, J and clone size are taken as reported in that table, and D and trimming were inferred from the DNA itself. Of under 300,000 clones listed, around nine tenths are singletons. This entry comes from a study of blood T cell repertoires in COVID-19. The germline V gene has CDR1 SEHNR and CDR2 FQNEAQ (reference sequence). Trimming at V came to 0 bases and at J to 8 bases, leaving 6 bases not matched to a gene. CDR3 length equals 15 residues.

The sequence was obtained from a woman aged 45-60 years who had recovered from COVID-19. The sample was PBMCs or T cells enriched from blood (not recorded which). The rearrangement uses TRBV7-9 and TRBJ2-1, with TRBD2 identical over 8 bases. CDR3 amino acids: CASSLAQRETDEQFF. The DNA for the CDR3 is TGTGCCAGCAGCTTAGCCCAGCGGGAGACCGATGAGCAGTTCTTC.